The next 11 T cell receptor beta chains were all read from a single sample in a study of shared clonotypes between healthy human individuals. Assay: immunoSEQ multiplex PCR; the TCRdb copy retains only in-frame clones and omits some. Of 2 million to 3 million clones in the sample, approximately 93% were seen once. Sequenced input: naive CD4+ T cells from PBMCs. Subset defined: CD45RA+ positively selected. These receptors all come from a man between 18 and 35 years old in good health. Some clones in this sample may be carry-over from other donors' samples.

This chain joins TRBV5-8 and TRBJ2-7; D is undetermined. Trimming left V 3 bases short and J 1 base short, with 17 bases between. This CDR3 has 16 amino acids. Looked up from germline, CDR1 is SGHTS and CDR2 is YDEGEE. CDR3 residues: CASSSPRRWLSYEQYF. The CDR3 bases are TGTGCCAGCAGCTCACCTAGACGGTGGCTGTCCTACGAGCAGTACTTC.

The genes are TRBV2 and TRBJ2-1; D gene uncertain. CDR3 length: 15 residues. Germline-derived CDR1 and CDR2 are SNHLY and FYNNEI. The germline V and J ends were trimmed by 4 bases and 8 bases, with 18 bases remaining between them. In DNA form, the CDR3 reads TGTGCCAGCAGTGGGGCGACCCGACTCGTCGATGAGCAGTTCTTC. It is translated as CASSGATRLVDEQFF.

This chain connects TRBV18 to TRBJ1-3; no definite D call. The CDR3 length is 15 residues. Germline-derived CDR1 and CDR2 are KGHSH and LQKENI. Trimming pared 3 bases from V and 0 bases from J, leaving 9 bases between. CDR3 nucleotide sequence: TGTGCCAGCTCACCTTTTCCAGTCTCTGGAAACACCATATATTTT. This translates into CASSPFPVSGNTIYF.

The chain links TRBV19 to TRBJ1-2; 10 bases match TRBD1. Germline CDR1 is LNHDA and CDR2 is SQIVND (reference sequence). This CDR3 spans 17 amino acids. V lost 4 bases to trimming and J lost 4 bases; unmatched junction nucleotides: 12. CDR3 DNA: TGTGCCAGTAGTAGCCGGGACAGGGGAATCGCTAGCTATGGCTACACCTTC. Its protein is CASSSRDRGIASYGYTF.

In regard to this clone: Other DNA sequences in this specimen translate into the identical CDR3. This chain connects TRBV30 to TRBJ1-2, with a possible D match to TRBD1 (6 bases). V lost 1 base and J 4 bases, leaving 7 bases between the germline ends. Germline V gene data show CDR1 as GTSNPN and CDR2 as SVGIG (reference sequence). This CDR3 has 12 amino acids. CDR3 amino acids: CAWSEGGYGYTF. Written as DNA, the CDR3 is TGTGCCTGGAGTGAGGGGGGCTATGGCTACACCTTC.

This chain links TRBV11-3 with TRBJ2-1; no clear D. The CDR3 is made up of 17 amino acids. V lost 1 base and J lost 9, with 22 bases in between. Germline assignment: CDR1 SGHNT and CDR2 YENEEA. The CDR3 spells CASSLGGPPRQHAEQFF. CDR3 nucleotides: TGTGCCAGCAGCTTAGGTGGGCCCCCGCGCCAACATGCTGAGCAGTTCTTC.

This chain connects TRBV30 to TRBJ1-5; D not certain. Germline V CDR1 and CDR2: GTSNPN, SVGIG (reference sequence). The CDR3 has 15 residues. With 0 bases removed from V and 1 base from J, the gap between germline ends came to 10 bases. This CDR3 reads CAWSVPGRSNQPQHF. In DNA form, the CDR3 reads TGTGCCTGGAGTGTTCCGGGCAGAAGCAATCAGCCCCAGCATTTT.

CDR3 sequence (DNA): TGCAGCGTTTCCCGGACGGATGAAGCTTTCTTT. The encoded protein is CSVSRTDEAFF. V gene TRBV29-1 combines with J gene TRBJ1-1; D not resolved. V lost 5 bases to trimming and J lost 7 bases, with 11 bases between them. From germline, CDR1 is SQVTM and CDR2 ANQGSEA. The CDR3 extends over 11 amino acids.

Comments on this clone: Other DNA sequences from this sample encode an identical CDR3 as well. The genes are TRBV18 and TRBJ2-2, with D uncertain. V lost 5 bases and J 0 bases, leaving 7 bases between the germline ends. The CDR3 consists of 14 residues. Germline V gene lookup returns CDR1 KGHSH and CDR2 LQKENI. CDR3 loop: CASSGTANTGELFF. Here the CDR3 DNA reads TGTGCCAGCTCAGGTACAGCGAACACCGGGGAGCTGTTTTTT.

The chain joins TRBV6-1 to TRBJ1-2, with unresolved D. V was cut by 4 bases and J by 5 bases, with 11 bases left in between. There are 13 residues in the CDR3. Germline values: CDR1 MNHNS, CDR2 SASEGT. This chain's CDR3 is CASSALTEYGYTF. For the CDR3, the DNA is TGTGCCAGCAGTGCCCTTACAGAGTATGGCTACACCTTC.

In DNA, the CDR3 is TGTGCCAGTAGTATAGCGGGGATGACCTACGAGCAGTACTTC. Protein: CASSIAGMTYEQYF. The chain links TRBV19 to TRBJ2-7; D possibly corresponds to TRBD2 (5 bases). The V gene lost 1 base and the J gene lost 2 bases, with 9 bases spanning the gap. This CDR3 comprises 14 residues. Germline CDR1 reads LNHDA; CDR2 reads SQIVND (reference sequence). The full variable domain, with the rest looked up from reference TRBV19 and TRBJ2-7, is DGGITQSPKYLFRKEGQNVTLSCEQNLNHDAMYWYRQDPGQGLRLIYYSQIVNDFQKGDIAEGYSVSREKKESFPLTVTSAQKNPTAFYLCASSIAGMTYEQYFGPGTRLTVT.